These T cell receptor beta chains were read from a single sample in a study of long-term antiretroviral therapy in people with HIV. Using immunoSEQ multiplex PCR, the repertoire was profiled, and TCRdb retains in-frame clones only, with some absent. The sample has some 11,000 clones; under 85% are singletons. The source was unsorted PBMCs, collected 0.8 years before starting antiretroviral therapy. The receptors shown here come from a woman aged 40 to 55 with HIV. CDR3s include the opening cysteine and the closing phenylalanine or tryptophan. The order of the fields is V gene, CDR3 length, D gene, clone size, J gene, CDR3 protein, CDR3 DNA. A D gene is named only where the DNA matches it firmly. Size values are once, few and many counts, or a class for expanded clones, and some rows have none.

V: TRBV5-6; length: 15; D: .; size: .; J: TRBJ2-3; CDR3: CASSYRTVSTDTQYF; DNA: TGTGCCAGCAGCTACCGGACAGTTAGCACAGATACGCAGTATTTT
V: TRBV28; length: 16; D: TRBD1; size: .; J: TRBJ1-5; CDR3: CASSLLLTGSNQPQHF; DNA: TGTGCCAGCAGTTTACTGCTGACAGGGAGCAATCAGCCCCAGCATTTT
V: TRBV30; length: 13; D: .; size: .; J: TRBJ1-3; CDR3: CAWKAGAGNTIYF; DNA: TGTGCCTGGAAGGCAGGGGCTGGAAACACCATATATTTT
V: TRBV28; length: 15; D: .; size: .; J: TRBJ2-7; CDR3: CASSPTAGGPYEQYF; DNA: TGTGCCAGCAGTCCGACGGCAGGCGGACCCTACGAGCAGTACTTC
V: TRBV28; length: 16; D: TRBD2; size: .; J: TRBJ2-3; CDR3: CASSLRSGRLSDTQYF; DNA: TGTGCCAGCAGTCTCCGCAGCGGGAGATTGTCAGATACGCAGTATTTT
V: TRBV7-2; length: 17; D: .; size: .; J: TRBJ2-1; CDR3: CASSTRGGSGAVNEQFF; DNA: TGTGCCAGCAGCACTCGTGGGGGTTCGGGGGCCGTCAATGAGCAGTTCTTC
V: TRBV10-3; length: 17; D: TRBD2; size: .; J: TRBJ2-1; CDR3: CAISESRLAGGKDEQFF; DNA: TGTGCCATCAGTGAGTCGAGGCTAGCGGGAGGGAAGGATGAGCAGTTCTTC
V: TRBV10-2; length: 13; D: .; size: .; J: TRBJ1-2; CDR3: CASSEAGSDGYTF; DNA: TGCGCCAGCAGTGAGGCAGGGTCGGACGGCTACACCTTC
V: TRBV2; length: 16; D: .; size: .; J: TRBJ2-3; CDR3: CASSVIRDGPEDTQYF; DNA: TGTGCCAGCAGTGTTATCCGGGACGGACCCGAGGATACGCAGTATTTT
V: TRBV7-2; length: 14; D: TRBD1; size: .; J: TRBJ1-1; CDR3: CASSLSVGQAEAFF; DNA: TGTGCCAGCAGCTTAAGCGTAGGACAGGCCGAAGCTTTCTTT
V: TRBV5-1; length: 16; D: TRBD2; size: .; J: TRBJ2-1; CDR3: CASSLGASGSRNEQFF; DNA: TGCGCCAGCAGTCTCGGGGCTAGCGGGAGTAGGAATGAGCAGTTCTTC
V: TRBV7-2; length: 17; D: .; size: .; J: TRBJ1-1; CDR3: CASSSVPGHHIVGEAFF; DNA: TGTGCCAGCAGCTCAGTCCCGGGACACCACATTGTGGGTGAAGCTTTCTTT
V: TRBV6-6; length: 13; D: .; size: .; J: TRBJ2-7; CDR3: CASSREEAYEQYF; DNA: TGTGCCAGCAGTAGGGAAGAGGCCTACGAGCAGTACTTC
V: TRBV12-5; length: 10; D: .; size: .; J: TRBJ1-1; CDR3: CASGSIEAFF; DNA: TGTGCTAGTGGTAGCATTGAAGCTTTCTTT
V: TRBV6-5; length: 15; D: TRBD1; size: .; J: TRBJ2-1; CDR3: CASTWTGRMNNEQFF; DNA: TGTGCCAGCACTTGGACAGGAAGAATGAACAATGAGCAGTTCTTC
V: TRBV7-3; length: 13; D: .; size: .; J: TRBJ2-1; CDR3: CASSQDQGYEQFF; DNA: TGTGCCAGCAGCCAAGACCAGGGGTATGAGCAGTTCTTC
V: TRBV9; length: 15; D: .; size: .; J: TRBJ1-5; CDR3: CASSVAGYSNQPQHF; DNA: TGTGCCAGCAGCGTAGCAGGGTATAGCAATCAGCCCCAGCATTTT
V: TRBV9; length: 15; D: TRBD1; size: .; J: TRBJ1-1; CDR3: CASSVSGTGNTEAFF; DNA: TGTGCCAGCAGCGTATCCGGGACAGGGAACACTGAAGCTTTCTTT
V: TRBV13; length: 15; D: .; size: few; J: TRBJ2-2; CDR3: CASSFVGSRTGELFF; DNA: TGTGCCAGCAGCTTTGTGGGTAGTAGGACCGGGGAGCTGTTTTTT
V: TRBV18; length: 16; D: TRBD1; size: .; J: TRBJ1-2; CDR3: CASSPPAGGLSYGYTF; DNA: TGTGCCAGCTCACCACCGGCAGGGGGGTTGTCGTATGGCTACACCTTC
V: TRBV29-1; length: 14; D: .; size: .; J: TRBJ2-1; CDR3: CSVRSGGSYNEQFF; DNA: TGCAGCGTTCGGTCCGGGGGATCCTACAATGAGCAGTTCTTC
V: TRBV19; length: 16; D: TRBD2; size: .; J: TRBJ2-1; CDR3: CASSSRRGGVGDEQFF; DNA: TGTGCCAGTAGTAGTAGGCGGGGGGGAGTTGGCGATGAGCAGTTCTTC
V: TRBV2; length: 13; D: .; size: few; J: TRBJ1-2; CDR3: CASRGGADYGYTF; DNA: TGTGCCAGCAGAGGAGGTGCAGACTATGGCTACACCTTC
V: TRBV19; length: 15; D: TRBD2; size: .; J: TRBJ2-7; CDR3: CASSNPSGLSYEQYF; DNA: TGTGCCAGTAGTAACCCTAGCGGCCTCTCCTACGAGCAGTACTTC
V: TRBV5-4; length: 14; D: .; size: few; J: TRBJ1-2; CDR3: CASSSYGANYGYTF; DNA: TGTGCCAGCAGCTCTTATGGGGCAAACTATGGCTACACCTTC
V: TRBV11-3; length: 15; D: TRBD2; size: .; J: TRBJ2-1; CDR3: CASSRLAGGVYEQFF; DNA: TGTGCCAGCAGCAGACTAGCGGGAGGTGTCTATGAGCAGTTCTTC
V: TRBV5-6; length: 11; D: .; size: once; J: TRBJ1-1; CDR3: CASSFGTEAFF; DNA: TGTGCCAGCAGCTTTGGGACTGAAGCTTTCTTT
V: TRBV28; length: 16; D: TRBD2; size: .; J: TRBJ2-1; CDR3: CASGVSSGRGYNEQFF; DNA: TGTGCCAGCGGAGTATCTAGCGGGAGAGGTTACAATGAGCAGTTCTTC
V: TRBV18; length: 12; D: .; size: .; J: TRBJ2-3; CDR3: CASSPPRGTQYF; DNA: TGTGCCAGCTCACCACCGAGGGGTACGCAGTATTTT
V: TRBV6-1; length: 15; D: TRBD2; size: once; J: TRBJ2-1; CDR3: CASNVGLAVYNEQFF; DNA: TGTGCCAGTAACGTGGGACTAGCGGTATACAATGAGCAGTTCTTC
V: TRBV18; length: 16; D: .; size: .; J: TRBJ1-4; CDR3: CASSPVVGTENEKLFF; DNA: TGTGCCAGCTCGCCAGTTGTCGGTACCGAGAATGAAAAACTGTTTTTT
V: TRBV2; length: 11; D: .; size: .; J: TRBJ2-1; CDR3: CATRGENEQFF; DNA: TGTGCCACTAGGGGGGAAAATGAGCAGTTCTTC
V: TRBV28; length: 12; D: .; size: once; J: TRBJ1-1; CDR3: CASSWTNTEAFF; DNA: TGTGCCAGCAGTTGGACGAACACTGAAGCTTTCTTT
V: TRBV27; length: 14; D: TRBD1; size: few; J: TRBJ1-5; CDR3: CASSPGGTGQPQHF; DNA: TGTGCCAGCAGTCCTGGGGGGACAGGTCAGCCCCAGCATTTT
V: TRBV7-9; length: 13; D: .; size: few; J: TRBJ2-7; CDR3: CASSLSNYYEQYF; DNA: TGTGCCAGCAGCTTAAGTAACTACTACGAGCAGTACTTC
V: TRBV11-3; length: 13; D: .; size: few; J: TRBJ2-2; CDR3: CASSPLNTGELFF; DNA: TGTGCCAGCAGCCCACTAAACACCGGGGAGCTGTTTTTT
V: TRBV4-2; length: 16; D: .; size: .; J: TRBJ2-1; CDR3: CASSLQVANPPNEQFF; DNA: TGTGCCAGCAGCCTCCAGGTGGCTAACCCCCCTAATGAGCAGTTCTTC
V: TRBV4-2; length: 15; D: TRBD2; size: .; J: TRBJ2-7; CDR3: CASSQDGGLAAEQYF; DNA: TGTGCCAGCAGCCAAGACGGAGGACTAGCGGCCGAGCAGTACTTC
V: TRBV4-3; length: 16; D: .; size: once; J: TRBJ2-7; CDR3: CASSQGLGKSSYEQYF; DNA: TGCGCCAGCAGCCAAGGACTAGGGAAAAGCTCCTACGAGCAGTACTTC
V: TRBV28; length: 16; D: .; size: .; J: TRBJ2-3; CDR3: CASSPLSPGTTDTQYF; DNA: TGTGCCAGCAGTCCGCTTAGCCCGGGGACCACAGATACGCAGTATTTT
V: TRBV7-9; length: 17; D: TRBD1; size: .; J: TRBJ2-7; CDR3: CASSSTRPDRGLYEQYF; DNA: TGTGCCAGCAGCTCAACCCGACCGGACAGGGGCCTTTACGAGCAGTACTTC
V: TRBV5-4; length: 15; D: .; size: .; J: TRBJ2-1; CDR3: CASSVDASSYNEQFF; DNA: TGTGCCAGCAGCGTAGACGCGAGCTCCTACAATGAGCAGTTCTTC
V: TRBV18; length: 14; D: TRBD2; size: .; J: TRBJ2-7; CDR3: CASSPGLAGVEQYF; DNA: TGTGCCAGCTCACCGGGGCTAGCGGGAGTCGAGCAGTACTTC
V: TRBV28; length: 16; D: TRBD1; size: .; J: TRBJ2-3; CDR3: CASSSLRGQGRDTQYF; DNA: TGTGCCAGCAGTTCTCTCAGGGGGCAGGGCAGGGATACGCAGTATTTT
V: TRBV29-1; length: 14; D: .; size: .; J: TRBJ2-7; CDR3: CSVVIQGQIYEQYF; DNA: TGCAGCGTTGTAATCCAGGGTCAGATCTACGAGCAGTACTTC
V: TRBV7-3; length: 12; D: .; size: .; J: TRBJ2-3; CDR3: CASSLTSDTQYF; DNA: TGTGCCAGCAGCTTAACTTCAGATACGCAGTATTTT
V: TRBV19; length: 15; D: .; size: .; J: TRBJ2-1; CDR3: CASSSDPSSYNEQFF; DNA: TGTGCCAGTAGCTCCGACCCGAGCTCCTACAATGAGCAGTTCTTC
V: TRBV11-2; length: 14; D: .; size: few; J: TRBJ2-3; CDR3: CASSGAGGADTQYF; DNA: TGTGCCAGCAGCGGAGCAGGAGGAGCAGATACGCAGTATTTT
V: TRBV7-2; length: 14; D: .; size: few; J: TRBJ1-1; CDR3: CASSLVPGATEAFF; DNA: TGTGCCAGCAGCTTAGTGCCGGGGGCCACTGAAGCTTTCTTT
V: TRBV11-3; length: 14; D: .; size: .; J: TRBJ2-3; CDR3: CASSPGGGTDTQYF; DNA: TGTGCCAGCAGCCCCGGAGGGGGGACAGATACGCAGTATTTT
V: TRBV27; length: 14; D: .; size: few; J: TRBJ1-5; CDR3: CASSLGGEGQPQHF; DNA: TGTGCCAGCAGTTTAGGAGGGGAGGGTCAGCCCCAGCATTTT
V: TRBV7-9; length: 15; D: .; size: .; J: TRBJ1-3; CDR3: CASSLEGISGNTIYF; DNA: TGTGCCAGCAGCTTAGAGGGGATCTCTGGAAACACCATATATTTT
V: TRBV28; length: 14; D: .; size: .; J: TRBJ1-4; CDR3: CASSSQGRNEKLFF; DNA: TGTGCCAGCAGTTCACAGGGAAGGAATGAAAAACTGTTTTTT
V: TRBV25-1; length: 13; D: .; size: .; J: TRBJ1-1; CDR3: CASSVDLNTEAFF; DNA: TGTGCCAGCAGTGTAGATTTGAACACTGAAGCTTTCTTT
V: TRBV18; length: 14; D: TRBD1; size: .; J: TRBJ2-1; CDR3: CASSPGTDYNEQFF; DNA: TGTGCCAGCTCACCCGGGACAGACTACAATGAGCAGTTCTTC
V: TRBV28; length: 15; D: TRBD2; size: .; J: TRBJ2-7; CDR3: CANPSTSGPSYEQYF; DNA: TGTGCCAACCCCTCGACTAGCGGGCCTTCCTACGAGCAGTACTTC
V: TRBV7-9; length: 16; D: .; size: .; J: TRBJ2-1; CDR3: CASSLIAGNPYNEQFF; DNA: TGTGCCAGCAGCTTAATTGCAGGGAACCCCTACAATGAGCAGTTCTTC